This T cell receptor beta chain is from a study of CXCR3-negative and CXCR3-positive naive CD8 T cells. Germline CDR1 reads MDHEN; CDR2 reads SYDVKM. CDR3 size: 15 residues. Carrying UMI labels, the TRB cDNA libraries were prepared through 5' RACE. TCRdb reprocessed the 5' RACE reads and reports one entry per CDR3 protein, with no DNA. This listing includes fewer than 50,000 distinct CDR3 sequences. Specimen: naive CXCR3- CD8+ T cells from blood. Subset reported: CD45RO-CCR7+CD27+CD95- naive CD8+ T cells lacking CXCR3 (TNR3-). The TCR originated in a human donor in good health. Some clones in this sample may be carry-over from other donors' samples. The chain combines TRBV28 with TRBJ1-5. CDR3 residues: CASSLGVAGNQPQHF.